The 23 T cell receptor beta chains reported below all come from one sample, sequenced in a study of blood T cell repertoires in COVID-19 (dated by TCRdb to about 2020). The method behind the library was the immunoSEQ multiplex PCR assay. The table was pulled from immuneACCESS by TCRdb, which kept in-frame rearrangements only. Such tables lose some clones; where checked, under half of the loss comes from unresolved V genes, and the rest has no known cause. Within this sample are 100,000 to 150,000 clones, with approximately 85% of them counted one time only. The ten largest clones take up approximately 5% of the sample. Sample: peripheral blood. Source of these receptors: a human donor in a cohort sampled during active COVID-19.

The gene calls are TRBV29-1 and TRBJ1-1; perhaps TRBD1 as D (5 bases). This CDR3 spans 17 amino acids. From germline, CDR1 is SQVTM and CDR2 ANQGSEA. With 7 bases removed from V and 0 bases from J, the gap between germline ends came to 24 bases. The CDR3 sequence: CSGTLGGSRVLNTEAFF. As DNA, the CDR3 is TGCAGCGGAACCCTGGGGGGGAGCAGGGTTTTGAACACTGAAGCTTTCTTT.

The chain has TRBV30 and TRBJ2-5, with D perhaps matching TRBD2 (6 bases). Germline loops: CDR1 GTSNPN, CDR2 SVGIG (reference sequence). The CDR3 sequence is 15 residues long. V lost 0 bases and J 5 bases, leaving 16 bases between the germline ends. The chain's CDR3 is CAWSVITSRGETQYF. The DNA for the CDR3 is TGTGCCTGGAGTGTAATTACTAGTCGGGGGGAGACCCAGTACTTC.

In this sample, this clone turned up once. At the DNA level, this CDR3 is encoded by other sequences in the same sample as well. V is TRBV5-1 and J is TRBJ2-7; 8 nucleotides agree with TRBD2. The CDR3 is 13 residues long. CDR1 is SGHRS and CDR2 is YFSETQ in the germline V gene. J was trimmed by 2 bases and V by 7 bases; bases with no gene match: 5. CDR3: CASGGGSTYEQYF. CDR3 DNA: TGCGCCAGCGGCGGGGGGTCCACCTACGAGCAGTACTTC.

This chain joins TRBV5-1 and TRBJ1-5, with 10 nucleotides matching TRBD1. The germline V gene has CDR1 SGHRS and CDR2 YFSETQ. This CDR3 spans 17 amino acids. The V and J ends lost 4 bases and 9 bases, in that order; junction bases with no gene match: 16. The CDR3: CASSNGPGQGTPRPQHF. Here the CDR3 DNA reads TGCGCCAGCAGCAACGGACCGGGACAGGGGACCCCGCGGCCCCAGCATTTT. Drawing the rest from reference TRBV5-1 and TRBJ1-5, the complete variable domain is KAGVTQTPRYLIKTRGQQVTLSCSPISGHRSVSWYQQTPGQGLQFLFEYFSETQRNKGNFPGRFSGRQFSNSRSEMNVSTLELGDSALYLCASSNGPGQGTPRPQHFGDGTRLSIL.

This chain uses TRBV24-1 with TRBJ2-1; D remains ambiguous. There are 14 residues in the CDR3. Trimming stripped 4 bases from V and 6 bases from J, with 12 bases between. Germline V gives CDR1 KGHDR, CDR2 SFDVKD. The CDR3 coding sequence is TGTGCCACCAGTGACCCCAGACAACCCAATGAGCAGTTCTTC. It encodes CATSDPRQPNEQFF.

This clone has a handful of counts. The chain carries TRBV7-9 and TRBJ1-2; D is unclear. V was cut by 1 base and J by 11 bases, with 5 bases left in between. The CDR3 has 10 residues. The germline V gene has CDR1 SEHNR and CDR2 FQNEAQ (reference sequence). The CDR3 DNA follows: TGTGCCAGCAGCTTAGATTCTTACACCTTC. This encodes CASSLDSYTF.

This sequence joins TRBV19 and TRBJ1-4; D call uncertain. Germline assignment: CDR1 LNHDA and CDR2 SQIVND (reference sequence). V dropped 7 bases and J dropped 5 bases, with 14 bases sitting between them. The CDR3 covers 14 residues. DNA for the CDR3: TGTGCCAGTATCGGTCGCCCTAGGAATGAAAAACTGTTTTTT. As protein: CASIGRPRNEKLFF.

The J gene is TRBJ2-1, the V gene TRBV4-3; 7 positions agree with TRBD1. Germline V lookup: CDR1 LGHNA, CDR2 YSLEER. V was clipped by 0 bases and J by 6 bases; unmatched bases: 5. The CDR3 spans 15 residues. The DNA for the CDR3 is TGCGCCAGCAGCCAAGATTCGTACAGGGGCAATGAGCAGTTCTTC. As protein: CASSQDSYRGNEQFF.

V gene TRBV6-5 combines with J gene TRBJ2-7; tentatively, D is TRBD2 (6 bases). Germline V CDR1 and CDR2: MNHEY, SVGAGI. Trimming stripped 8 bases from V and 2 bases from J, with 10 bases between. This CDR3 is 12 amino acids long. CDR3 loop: CASRDSTYEQYF. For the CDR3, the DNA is TGTGCCAGCCGGGACTCAACCTACGAGCAGTACTTC.

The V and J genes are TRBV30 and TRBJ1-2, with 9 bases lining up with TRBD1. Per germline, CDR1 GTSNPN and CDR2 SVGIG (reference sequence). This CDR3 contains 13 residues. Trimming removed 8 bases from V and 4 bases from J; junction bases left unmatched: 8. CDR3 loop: CAGTGYAVYGYTF. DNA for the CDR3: TGTGCCGGGACAGGGTATGCAGTCTATGGCTACACCTTC.

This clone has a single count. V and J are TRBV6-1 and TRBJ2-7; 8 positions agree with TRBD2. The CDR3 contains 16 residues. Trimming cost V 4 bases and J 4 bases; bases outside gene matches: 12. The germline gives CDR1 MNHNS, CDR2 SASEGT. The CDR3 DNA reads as TGTGCCAGCAGTGCCGGGAGACGAGCGGGAGCATACGAGCAGTACTTC. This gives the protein CASSAGRRAGAYEQYF.

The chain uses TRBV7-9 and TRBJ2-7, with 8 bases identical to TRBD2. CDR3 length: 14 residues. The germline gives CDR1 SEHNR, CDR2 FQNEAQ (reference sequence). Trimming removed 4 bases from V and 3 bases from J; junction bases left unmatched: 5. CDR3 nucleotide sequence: TGTGCCAGCAGCTACCGGGAGGGTGGCTACGAGCAGTACTTC. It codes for CASSYREGGYEQYF.

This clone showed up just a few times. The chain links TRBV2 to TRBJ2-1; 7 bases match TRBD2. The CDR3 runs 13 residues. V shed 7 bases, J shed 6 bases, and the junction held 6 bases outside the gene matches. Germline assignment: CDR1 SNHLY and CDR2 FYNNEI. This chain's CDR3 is CASIPTSSNEQFF. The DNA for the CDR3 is TGTGCCAGCATCCCGACTAGCTCCAATGAGCAGTTCTTC.

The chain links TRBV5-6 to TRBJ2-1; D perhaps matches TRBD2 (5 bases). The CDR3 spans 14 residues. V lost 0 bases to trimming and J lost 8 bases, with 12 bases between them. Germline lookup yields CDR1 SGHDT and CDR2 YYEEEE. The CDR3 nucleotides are TGTGCCAGCAGCTTGGCAGCCAGCGGCTATGAGCAGTTCTTC. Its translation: CASSLAASGYEQFF. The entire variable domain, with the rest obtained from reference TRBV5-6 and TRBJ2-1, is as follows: DAGVTQSPTHLIKTRGQQVTLRCSPKSGHDTVSWYQQALGQGPQFIFQYYEEEERQRGNFPDRFSGHQFPNYSSELNVNALLLGDSALYLCASSLAASGYEQFFGPGTRLTVL.

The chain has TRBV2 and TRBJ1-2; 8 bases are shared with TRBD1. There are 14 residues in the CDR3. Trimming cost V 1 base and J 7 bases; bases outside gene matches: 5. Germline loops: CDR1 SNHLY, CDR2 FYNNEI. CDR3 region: CASSEVTGAAGYTF. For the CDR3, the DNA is TGTGCCAGCAGTGAAGTGACAGGGGCGGCTGGCTACACCTTC.

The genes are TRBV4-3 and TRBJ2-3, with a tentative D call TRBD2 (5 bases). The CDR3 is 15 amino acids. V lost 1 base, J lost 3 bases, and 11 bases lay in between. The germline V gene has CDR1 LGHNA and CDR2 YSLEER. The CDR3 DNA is TGCGCCAGCAGCCAAGTGATGGGGAGAACAGATACGCAGTATTTT. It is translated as CASSQVMGRTDTQYF.

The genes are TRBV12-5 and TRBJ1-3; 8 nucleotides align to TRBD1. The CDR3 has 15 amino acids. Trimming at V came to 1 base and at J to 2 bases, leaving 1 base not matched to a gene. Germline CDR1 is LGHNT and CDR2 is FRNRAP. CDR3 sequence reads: CASGLETGAGNTIYF. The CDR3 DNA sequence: TGTGCTAGTGGTTTGGAGACAGGGGCTGGAAACACCATATATTTT.

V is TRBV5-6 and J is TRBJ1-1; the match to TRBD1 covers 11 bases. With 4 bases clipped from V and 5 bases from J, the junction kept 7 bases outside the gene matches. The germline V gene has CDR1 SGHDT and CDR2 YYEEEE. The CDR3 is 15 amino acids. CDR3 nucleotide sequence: TGTGCCAGCAGCCTCCTGGGACAGGGGGATACTGAAGCTTTCTTT. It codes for CASSLLGQGDTEAFF.

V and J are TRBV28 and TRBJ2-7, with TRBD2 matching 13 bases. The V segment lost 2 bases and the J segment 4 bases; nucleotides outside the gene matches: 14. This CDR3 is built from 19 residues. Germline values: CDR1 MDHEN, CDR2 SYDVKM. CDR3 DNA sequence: TGTGCCAGCAGTTTAACCCTAGCCCCCGGGACTAGCGGGACTTACGAGCAGTACTTC. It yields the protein CASSLTLAPGTSGTYEQYF.

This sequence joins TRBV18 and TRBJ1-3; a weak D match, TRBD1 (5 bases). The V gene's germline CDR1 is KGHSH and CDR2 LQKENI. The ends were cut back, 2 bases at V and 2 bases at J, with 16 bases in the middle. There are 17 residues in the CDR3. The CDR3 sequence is CASSPGQGRTTGNTIYF. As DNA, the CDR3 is TGTGCCAGCTCACCAGGACAAGGCAGGACAACTGGAAACACCATATATTTT. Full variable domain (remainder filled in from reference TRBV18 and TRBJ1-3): NAGVMQNPRHLVRRRGQEARLRCSPMKGHSHVYWYRQLPEEGLKFMVYLQKENIIDESGMPKERFSAEFPKEGPSILRIQQVVRGDSAAYFCASSPGQGRTTGNTIYFGEGSWLTVV.

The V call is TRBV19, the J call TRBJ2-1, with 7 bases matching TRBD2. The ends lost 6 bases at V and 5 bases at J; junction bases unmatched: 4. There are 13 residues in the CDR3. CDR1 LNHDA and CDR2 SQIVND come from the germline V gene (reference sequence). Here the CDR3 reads CASRLAKNNEQFF. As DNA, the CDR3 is TGTGCCAGTAGACTAGCGAAAAACAATGAGCAGTTCTTC.

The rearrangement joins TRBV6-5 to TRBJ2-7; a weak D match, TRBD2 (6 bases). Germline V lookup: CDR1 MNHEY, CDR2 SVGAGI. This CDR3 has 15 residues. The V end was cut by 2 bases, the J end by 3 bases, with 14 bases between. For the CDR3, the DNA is TGTGCCAGCAGTTACGTGGGGGGTGGGAACTACGAGCAGTACTTC. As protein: CASSYVGGGNYEQYF.

CDR3: CASSSPSGSYEQYF. CDR3 nucleotides: TGTGCCAGCTCTTCTCCTAGCGGCTCCTACGAGCAGTACTTC. The V call is TRBV18, the J call TRBJ2-7; TRBD2 agrees at 7 bases. Germline loops: CDR1 KGHSH, CDR2 LQKENI. V lost 6 bases to trimming and J lost 0 bases; unmatched junction nucleotides: 5. The CDR3 is 14 amino acids.